The rows below give T cell receptor beta chains drawn from one sample of a study of T-cell reconstitution after alpha-beta-depleted transplantation in children. TCRdb re-analysed the PCR reads in MiXCR, keeping a single row per CDR3 protein. The data contain some 640,000 distinct CDR3 sequences, approximately 15% of them singletons. The sequencing here drew on PBMCs from the stem cell graft donor, taken from the stem cell graft. Receptors were obtained from a human donor who donated a stem cell graft to a child with acute myeloid leukemia. CDR3s include the opening cysteine and the closing phenylalanine or tryptophan. The D gene is left open where the match is weak. Rows may omit the clone size; those that give it use once, few, many or a size class.

V	size	J	D	DNA	CDR3
TRBV12-3/TRBV12-4	few	TRBJ2-7	-	TGTGCCAGCAGTTTTATGGGTTTTGGAAGGGGAAGCTCCTACGAGCAGTACTTC	CASSFMGFGRGSSYEQYF
TRBV5-1	-	TRBJ2-5	TRBD1	TGCGCCAGCAGCTTCTGGGACAGTCTAGACGAGACCCAGTACTTC	CASSFWDSLDETQYF
TRBV20-1	few	TRBJ2-2	-	TGCAGTGCTAAGTTAGGGGGGCGCGACACCGGGGAGCTGTTTTTT	CSAKLGGRDTGELFF
TRBV7-2	-	TRBJ2-5	TRBD2	TGTGCCAGCAGCCCAGTAGCGGGACGGTTGGAGACCCAGTACTTC	CASSPVAGRLETQYF
TRBV20-1	many	TRBJ2-3	-	TGCAGTGCTTCCGATCCCCTTCGGGATACGCAGTATTTT	CSASDPLRDTQYF
TRBV15	few	TRBJ1-5	TRBD1	TGTGCCACCAGCAGTCTAGGACAGGGGAGGTCGGTTAGCAATCAGCCCCAGCATTTT	CATSSLGQGRSVSNQPQHF
TRBV10-3	many	TRBJ2-1	-	TGTGCCATCAGTGGGGGACGCGACGAGCAGTTCTTC	CAISGGRDEQFF
TRBV12-3/TRBV12-4	-	TRBJ1-1	-	TGTGCCAGCAGCCCAACTCAGGACAGCTCTGAAGCTTTCTTT	CASSPTQDSSEAFF
TRBV5-6	few	TRBJ2-7	-	TGTGCCAGCAGCTTGTCGGTGAGCTCCTACGAGCAGTACTTC	CASSLSVSSYEQYF
TRBV7-6	-	TRBJ2-1	TRBD2	TGTGCCAGCAGCTTAGAGCCCGGACTAGCGGGCCCGAGCTCCTACAATGAGCAGTTCTTC	CASSLEPGLAGPSSYNEQFF
TRBV12-3/TRBV12-4	many	TRBJ2-1	TRBD1	TGTGCCAGTGGACAGGGCTCCTACAATGAGCAGTTCTTC	CASGQGSYNEQFF
TRBV5-5	many	TRBJ1-1	-	TGTGCCAGCAGCTTGGGACTTCCCGCCGGAGCTTTCTTT	CASSLGLPAGAFF
TRBV6-1	many	TRBJ2-3	-	TGTGCCAGCAGAGACTATCTCTACACAGATACGCAGTATTTT	CASRDYLYTDTQYF
TRBV29-1	many	TRBJ2-3	-	TGCAGCGCCCGGAGAGAGGTCACAGATACGCAGTATTTT	CSARREVTDTQYF
TRBV12-3/TRBV12-4	-	TRBJ2-1	-	TGTGCCAGCAGTCTCCCCGGGAACTACAATGAGCAGTTCTTC	CASSLPGNYNEQFF
TRBV7-2	-	TRBJ1-2	-	TGTGCCAGCAGCTTAGATACGGGGGTCTACTATGGCTACACCTTC	CASSLDTGVYYGYTF